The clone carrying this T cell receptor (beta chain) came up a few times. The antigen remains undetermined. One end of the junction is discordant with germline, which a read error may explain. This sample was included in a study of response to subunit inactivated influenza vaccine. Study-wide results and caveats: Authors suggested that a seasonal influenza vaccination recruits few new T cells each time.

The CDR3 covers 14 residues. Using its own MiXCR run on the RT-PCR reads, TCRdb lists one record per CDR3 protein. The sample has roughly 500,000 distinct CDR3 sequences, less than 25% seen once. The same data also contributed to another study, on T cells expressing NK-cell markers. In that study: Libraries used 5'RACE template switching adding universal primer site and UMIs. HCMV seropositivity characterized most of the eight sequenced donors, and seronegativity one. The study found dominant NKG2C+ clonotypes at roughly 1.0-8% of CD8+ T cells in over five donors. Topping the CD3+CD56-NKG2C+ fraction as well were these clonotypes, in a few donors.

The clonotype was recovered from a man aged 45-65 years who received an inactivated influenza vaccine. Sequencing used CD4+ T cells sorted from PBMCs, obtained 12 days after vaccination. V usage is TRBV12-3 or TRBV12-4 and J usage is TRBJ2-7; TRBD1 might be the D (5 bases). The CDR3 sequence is CASSSFRAPGEQYF. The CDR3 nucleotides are TGTGCCAGTAGTTCGTTCAGGGCCCCGGGCGAGCAGTACTTC.